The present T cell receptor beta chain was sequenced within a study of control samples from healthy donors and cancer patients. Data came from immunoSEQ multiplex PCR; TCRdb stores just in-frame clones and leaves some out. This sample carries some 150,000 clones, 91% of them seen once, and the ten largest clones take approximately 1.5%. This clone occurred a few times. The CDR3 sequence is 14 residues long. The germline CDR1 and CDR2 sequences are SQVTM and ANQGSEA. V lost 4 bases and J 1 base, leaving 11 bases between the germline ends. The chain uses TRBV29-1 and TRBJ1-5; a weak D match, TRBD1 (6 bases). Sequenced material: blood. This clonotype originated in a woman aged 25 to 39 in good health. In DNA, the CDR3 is TGCAGCGTTGCGGGGGGCGGGAGCAATCAGCCCCAGCATTTT. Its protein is CSVAGGGSNQPQHF. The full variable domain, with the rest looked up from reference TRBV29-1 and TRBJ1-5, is SAVISQKPSRDICQRGTSLTIQCQVDSQVTMMFWYRQQPGQSLTLIATANQGSEATYESGFVIDKFPISRPNLTFSTLTVSNMSPEDSSIYLCSVAGGGSNQPQHFGDGTRLSIL.